A single sample gave rise to the 30 T cell receptor beta chains below, sequenced in a study of cytotoxic CD8 clonotypes in ibrutinib-treated CLL. TCRdb's copy holds only in-frame clones and misses some; the assay was immunoSEQ multiplex PCR. The repertoire holds approximately 190,000 clones, with roughly 73% as singletons. The specimen was PBMCs, collected after 12 months of ibrutinib treatment. These receptors were obtained from a human donor with chronic lymphocytic leukemia.

This chain joins TRBV4-2 and TRBJ2-3; no clear D. Germline-derived CDR1 and CDR2 are LGHNA and YNFKEQ. The CDR3 has 17 residues. The V gene lost 0 bases and the J gene lost 0 bases, with 13 bases spanning the gap. CDR3 nucleotides: TGTGCCAGCAGCCAAGAAGCATCCACAACTAGCACAGATACGCAGTATTTT. Amino acid sequence: CASSQEASTTSTDTQYF.

This clone was detected only once. The chain combines TRBV4-1 with TRBJ1-2; D gene unclear. CDR1 and CDR2 from the germline V gene are MGHRA and YSYEKL. The CDR3 totals 17 residues. V was shortened by 3 bases and J by 0 bases, with 17 bases between the two germline ends. The CDR3 DNA sequence: TGCGCCAGCAGCCACGCCGGACGACGGGAAGCTAACTATGGCTACACCTTC. Translating it yields CASSHAGRREANYGYTF.

The J gene is TRBJ2-1, the V gene TRBV4-1; tentative D call: TRBD2 (5 bases). Trimming stripped 0 bases from V and 7 bases from J, with 7 bases between. Germline CDR1 and CDR2: MGHRA and YSYEKL. This CDR3 region has 13 residues. Here the CDR3 reads CASSQEGGNEQFF. In nucleotides, the CDR3 is TGCGCCAGCAGCCAAGAGGGCGGGAATGAGCAGTTCTTC.

This rearrangement joins TRBV9 to TRBJ1-2; D perhaps matches TRBD1 (6 bases). Germline V gives CDR1 SGDLS, CDR2 YYNGEE. The CDR3 has 13 amino acids. With 8 bases removed from V and 1 base from J, the gap between germline ends came to 12 bases. CDR3 nucleotide sequence: TGTGCCAGTAACAGGGATCTTAACTATGGCTACACCTTC. Translated: CASNRDLNYGYTF.

The gene calls are TRBV18 and TRBJ1-1; no firm D call. The germline gives CDR1 KGHSH, CDR2 LQKENI. This CDR3 comprises 15 residues. V was cut by 0 bases and J by 1 base, with 9 bases left in between. The CDR3 nucleotides read TGTGCCAGCTCACCACCTAGTTCGGGGAACACTGAAGCTTTCTTT. Translating gives CASSPPSSGNTEAFF.

CDR3 sequence: CASSLVSPRQNLNTEAFF. Written as DNA, the CDR3 is TGTGCCAGCAGCTTAGTGAGCCCGCGACAGAACTTGAACACTGAAGCTTTCTTT. The genes are TRBV7-9 and TRBJ1-1, with a weak D call TRBD1 (5 bases). Germline CDR1 and CDR2: SEHNR and FQNEAQ (reference sequence). The V and J ends lost 1 base and 0 bases respectively, with 18 bases between them. The CDR3 runs to 18 residues.

This clone was recorded a few times. This sequence joins TRBV6-6 and TRBJ2-2; no clear D. The CDR3 length is 12 residues. Germline CDR1 MNHNY, CDR2 SVGAGI (reference sequence). V lost 7 bases and J lost 5, with 8 bases in between. This CDR3 is CASNPETGELFF. The CDR3 DNA reads as TGTGCCAGCAACCCAGAGACCGGGGAGCTGTTTTTT.

V usage is TRBV5-5 and J usage is TRBJ1-2; D may be TRBD1 (5 bases). V was shortened by 0 bases and J by 4 bases, with 10 bases between the two germline ends. Germline-derived CDR1 and CDR2 are SGHKS and YYEKEE (reference sequence). This CDR3 is 14 amino acids long. Here the CDR3 DNA reads TGTGCCAGCAGCTTGGCCACGGGGGGCTATGGCTACACCTTC. Protein sequence: CASSLATGGYGYTF.

The genes are TRBV11-2 and TRBJ2-7; D gene unclear. The CDR3 totals 11 residues. The germline V gene has CDR1 SGHAT and CDR2 FQNNGV. Between the trimmed V and J ends, which lost 1 base and 5 bases, there was a span of 3 bases. DNA for the CDR3: TGTGCCAGCAGCTTAGGGAACGAGCAGTACTTC. Its translation: CASSLGNEQYF.

The chain uses TRBV9 and TRBJ1-3; TRBD1 matches at 7 bases. Germline CDR1 and CDR2: SGDLS and YYNGEE. J gave up 4 bases and V 0 bases, and 4 bases lay outside the gene matches. This CDR3 contains 15 residues. The CDR3 coding sequence is TGTGCCAGCAGCGTAGGGGGGACAGCCGGAAACACCATATATTTT. Translation gives CASSVGGTAGNTIYF.

The chain carries TRBV10-1 and TRBJ2-7, with a possible D match to TRBD2 (6 bases). Trimming left V 2 bases short and J 2 bases short, with 10 bases between. This CDR3 has 14 residues. Germline CDR1 is WNHNN and CDR2 is SYGVQD (reference sequence). In DNA, the CDR3 is TGCGCCAGCAGTGAGGGCGGGGCGGCCTACGAGCAGTACTTC. Its translation is CASSEGGAAYEQYF.

J is TRBJ2-5 and V is TRBV19; D is uncertain. CDR3 length equals 14 residues. Germline values: CDR1 LNHDA, CDR2 SQIVND (reference sequence). V was trimmed by 0 bases and J by 4 bases, leaving 9 bases between them. The CDR3 sequence is CASSIDFSLETQYF. The CDR3 DNA reads as TGTGCCAGTAGTATAGACTTTAGTCTAGAGACCCAGTACTTC.

The J gene is TRBJ1-1, the V gene TRBV19; D unclear. Deletions cut 6 bases from V and 1 base from J, with 12 bases between. CDR1 LNHDA and CDR2 SQIVND come from the germline V gene (reference sequence). CDR3 size: 14 residues. This CDR3 is CASSWTGTNTEAFF. The CDR3 DNA reads as TGTGCCAGTAGCTGGACGGGAACGAACACTGAAGCTTTCTTT.

This chain joins TRBV28 and TRBJ2-7; 8 nucleotides match TRBD1. The CDR3 length is 14 residues. V lost 6 bases and J lost 4; bases outside the gene matches: 8. The germline V gene has CDR1 MDHEN and CDR2 SYDVKM. The CDR3 nucleotides read TGTGCCAGCAGGAACACCGGGACAGGTTACGAGCAGTACTTC. It codes for CASRNTGTGYEQYF.

This clone was detected a few times. The chain joins TRBV18 to TRBJ1-5; a possible D gene is TRBD1 (5 bases). CDR3 length: 14 residues. Germline-derived CDR1 and CDR2 are KGHSH and LQKENI. V lost 2 bases to trimming and J lost 6 bases, with 11 bases between them. CDR3 amino acids: CASSPEGRGQPQHF. The CDR3 coding sequence is TGTGCCAGCTCACCAGAGGGAAGGGGTCAGCCCCAGCATTTT.

V gene TRBV2 combines with J gene TRBJ1-1, with 7 nucleotides matching TRBD1. Germline CDR1 reads SNHLY; CDR2 reads FYNNEI. The CDR3 extends over 13 amino acids. V was pared by 3 bases and J by 11 bases, with 9 bases of the junction left unmatched. CDR3 in DNA: TGTGCCAGCAGTGAGGCACCCGGGACAGAGGCTTTCTTT. It is translated as CASSEAPGTEAFF.

The gene calls are TRBV11-2 and TRBJ2-5; tentative D call: TRBD1 (5 bases). This CDR3 region has 14 residues. Per the germline V gene, CDR1 is SGHAT and CDR2 is FQNNGV. V dropped 3 bases and J dropped 4 bases, with 12 bases sitting between them. The CDR3 loop reads CASSLGQGGETQYF. For the CDR3, the DNA is TGTGCCAGCAGCTTGGGGCAGGGTGGAGAGACCCAGTACTTC.

The chain uses TRBV5-1 and TRBJ1-3; 7 nucleotides agree with TRBD1. Germline CDR1 and CDR2: SGHRS and YFSETQ. The CDR3 is made up of 15 amino acids. The J segment lost 4 bases and the V segment lost 4 bases, leaving 8 bases of the junction unmatched. The CDR3 region is CASSDGTAAGNTIYF. DNA of the CDR3: TGCGCCAGCAGCGACGGGACAGCGGCGGGAAACACCATATATTTT.

This clone was seen many times. The V and J genes are TRBV18 and TRBJ2-5, with no clear D. Germline V gene data show CDR1 as KGHSH and CDR2 as LQKENI. V was clipped by 0 bases and J by 4 bases, with 9 bases between them. This CDR3 is 14 amino acids long. The DNA for the CDR3 is TGTGCCAGCTCACCACCAGCAGGCGGAGAGACCCAGTACTTC. It specifies CASSPPAGGETQYF.

The chain combines TRBV12-5 with TRBJ2-7; 8 nucleotides line up with TRBD1. V trimming: 7 bases; J trimming: 2 bases; junction bases outside the gene matches: 4. Germline V CDR1 and CDR2: LGHNT, FRNRAP. This CDR3 comprises 13 residues. The CDR3 region is CASASDRAYEQYF. The CDR3 nucleotides read TGTGCTAGTGCCTCGGACAGGGCCTACGAGCAGTACTTC.

The rearrangement links TRBV4-1 to TRBJ2-1, with TRBD1 matching 7 bases. The germline gives CDR1 MGHRA, CDR2 YSYEKL. J was trimmed by 6 bases and V by 1 base; bases with no gene match: 6. The CDR3 length is 15 residues. The CDR3 coding sequence is TGCGCCAGCAGCCAAGTGAGGACAGGCAGCAATGAGCAGTTCTTC. As protein: CASSQVRTGSNEQFF.

The chain is built from TRBV11-1 and TRBJ2-1; 8 nucleotides align to TRBD1. After removal of 1 base from V and 1 base from J, the junction contained 0 bases not matched to a gene. The V gene's germline CDR1 is SGHAT and CDR2 FQDESV (reference sequence). There are 15 residues in the CDR3. The CDR3 is CASSLDRGSYNEQFF. CDR3 nucleotides: TGTGCCAGCAGCTTAGACAGGGGGTCCTACAATGAGCAGTTCTTC.

The chain employs TRBV6-1 and TRBJ2-1; a possible D gene is TRBD1 (5 bases). Germline V gives CDR1 MNHNS, CDR2 SASEGT. The V end lost 8 bases, the J end lost 3 bases, and 11 bases lay between the germline ends. This CDR3 has 13 amino acids. CDR3 region: CASGRTNYNEQFF. The CDR3 DNA follows: TGTGCCAGCGGAAGGACAAACTACAATGAGCAGTTCTTC.

This clone appeared a few times. The chain has TRBV18 and TRBJ2-1, with D perhaps matching TRBD2 (6 bases). Germline values: CDR1 KGHSH, CDR2 LQKENI. Trimming cost V 6 bases and J 10 bases, with 13 bases left between them. The CDR3 consists of 12 residues. The CDR3: CASSPTRPEQFF. The CDR3 region has the DNA TGTGCCAGCTCTCCGACTAGACCCGAGCAGTTCTTC.

This clone was found a few times. This chain connects TRBV5-1 to TRBJ1-5; 7 bases fit TRBD1. Trimming at V came to 0 bases and at J to 3 bases, leaving 3 bases not matched to a gene. Looked up from germline, CDR1 is SGHRS and CDR2 is YFSETQ. The CDR3 runs to 15 residues. This chain's CDR3 is CASSLEGQSNQPQHF. The CDR3 nucleotides are TGCGCCAGCAGCTTGGAGGGACAGTCCAATCAGCCCCAGCATTTT.

The chain joins TRBV10-3 to TRBJ1-1, with D hard to call. V was cut by 5 bases and J by 2 bases, with 6 bases left in between. The CDR3 loop spans 12 amino acids. Germline lookup yields CDR1 ENHRY and CDR2 SYGVKD. CDR3 bases: TGTGCCATCAGTAACGGTAACACTGAAGCTTTCTTT. Encoded protein: CAISNGNTEAFF.

This clone has only a few counts. V gene TRBV11-2 combines with J gene TRBJ2-2, with a weak D call TRBD1 (6 bases). V was clipped by 7 bases and J by 0 bases, with 12 bases between them. The CDR3 has 15 amino acids. Per germline, CDR1 SGHAT and CDR2 FQNNGV. The CDR3 spells CASNPGATNTGELFF. The DNA of the CDR3 is TGTGCCAGCAATCCAGGGGCAACGAACACCGGGGAGCTGTTTTTT.

The chain couples TRBV28 to TRBJ2-1; D may be TRBD2 (6 bases). With 6 bases removed from V and 8 bases from J, the gap between germline ends came to 14 bases. Germline CDR1 MDHEN, CDR2 SYDVKM. The CDR3 runs to 13 residues. The CDR3 nucleotides are TGTGCCAGCAGACCCACTAGCATCCATGAGCAGTTCTTC. It yields the protein CASRPTSIHEQFF. Filled out from reference TRBV28 and TRBJ2-1, the complete variable domain reads DVKVTQSSRYLVKRTGEKVFLECVQDMDHENMFWYRQDPGLGLRLIYFSYDVKMKEKGDIPEGYSVSREKKERFSLILESASTNQTSMYLCASRPTSIHEQFFGPGTRLTVL.

The J gene is TRBJ1-2, the V gene TRBV4-2; 7 bases align to TRBD1. V lost 0 bases and J lost 4; bases outside the gene matches: 14. The CDR3 has 18 residues. Germline V CDR1 and CDR2: LGHNA, YNFKEQ. The CDR3 nucleotides are TGTGCCAGCAGCCAAGATCGGGCAGGGGGAGACAGAACCTATGGCTACACCTTC. It encodes CASSQDRAGGDRTYGYTF.

This clone was picked up one time. The chain couples TRBV5-1 to TRBJ1-1, with D tentatively TRBD1 (5 bases). V was cut by 4 bases and J by 8 bases, with 15 bases left in between. CDR1 and CDR2 (germline): SGHRS, YFSETQ. This CDR3 region has 13 residues. As DNA, the CDR3 is TGCGCCAGCAGCGACCAGGGTGGGGCCGAAGCTTTCTTT. Translation: CASSDQGGAEAFF.